This TCR beta chain was obtained from a study of blood T cell repertoires in COVID-19. Here immunoSEQ multiplex PCR was the method, and the copy in TCRdb shows in-frame clones only, minus some. The table lists under 300,000 clones, approximately 82% of them singletons. Germline CDR1 SGHVS, CDR2 FNYEAQ. V was clipped by 1 base and J by 6 bases; unmatched bases: 9. There are 16 residues in the CDR3. This sequence was found in a middle-aged woman who had recovered from COVID-19. V is TRBV7-6 and J is TRBJ2-1, with 7 bases that match TRBD1. The sequenced sample was peripheral blood. CDR3 residues: CASSLVEGAFGNEQFF. In DNA, the CDR3 is TGTGCCAGCAGCTTAGTTGAGGGGGCTTTTGGCAATGAGCAGTTCTTC.